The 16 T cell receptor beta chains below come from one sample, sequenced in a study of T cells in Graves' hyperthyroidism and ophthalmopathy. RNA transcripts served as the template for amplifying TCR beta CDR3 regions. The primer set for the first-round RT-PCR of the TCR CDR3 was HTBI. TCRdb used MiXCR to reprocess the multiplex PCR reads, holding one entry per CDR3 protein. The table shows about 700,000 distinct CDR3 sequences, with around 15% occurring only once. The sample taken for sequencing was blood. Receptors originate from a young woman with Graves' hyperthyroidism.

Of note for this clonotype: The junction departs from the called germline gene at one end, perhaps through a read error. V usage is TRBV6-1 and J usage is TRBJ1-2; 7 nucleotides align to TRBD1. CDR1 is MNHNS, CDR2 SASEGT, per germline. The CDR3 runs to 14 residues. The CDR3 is CTSSPYRGGYGYTF. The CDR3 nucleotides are TGTACCAGCAGTCCTTACAGGGGTGGCTATGGCTACACCTTC.

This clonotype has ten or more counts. The CDR3 sequence: CASSGAGGRETQYF. For the CDR3, the DNA is TGTGCCAGCAGTGGAGCGGGAGGGAGAGAGACCCAGTACTTC. The J gene is TRBJ2-5, the V gene TRBV2; 10 bases line up with TRBD2. Trimming at V came to 4 bases and at J to 4 bases, leaving 3 bases not matched to a gene. The length of the CDR3 is 14 residues. Germline V gives CDR1 SNHLY, CDR2 FYNNEI.

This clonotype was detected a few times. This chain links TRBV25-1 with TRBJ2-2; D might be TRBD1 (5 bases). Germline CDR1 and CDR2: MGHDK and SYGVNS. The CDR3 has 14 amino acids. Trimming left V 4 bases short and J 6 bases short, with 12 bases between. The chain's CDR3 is CASSVTGWAGELFF. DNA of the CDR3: TGTGCCAGCAGTGTAACAGGATGGGCCGGGGAGCTGTTTTTT.

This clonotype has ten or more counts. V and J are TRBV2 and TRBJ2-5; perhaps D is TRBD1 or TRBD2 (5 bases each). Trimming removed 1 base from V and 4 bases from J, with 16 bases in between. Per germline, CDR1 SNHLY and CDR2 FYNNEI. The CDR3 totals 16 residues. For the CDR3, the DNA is TGTGCCAGCAGTGAAGTCAGCGCCCTCGGGGCAGAGACCCAGTACTTC. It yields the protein CASSEVSALGAETQYF.

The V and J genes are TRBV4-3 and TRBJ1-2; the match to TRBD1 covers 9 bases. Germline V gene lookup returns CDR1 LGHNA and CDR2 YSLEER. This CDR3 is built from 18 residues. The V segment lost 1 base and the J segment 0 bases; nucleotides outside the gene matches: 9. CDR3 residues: CASSQGQGVQLANYGYTF. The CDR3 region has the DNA TGCGCCAGCAGCCAAGGACAGGGGGTACAATTGGCTAACTATGGCTACACCTTC.

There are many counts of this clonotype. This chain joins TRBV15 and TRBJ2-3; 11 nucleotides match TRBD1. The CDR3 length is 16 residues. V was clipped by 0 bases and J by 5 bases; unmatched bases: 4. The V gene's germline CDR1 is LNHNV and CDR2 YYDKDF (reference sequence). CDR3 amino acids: CATSRDWGQGEDTQYF. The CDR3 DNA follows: TGTGCCACCAGCAGAGATTGGGGACAGGGGGAAGATACGCAGTATTTT.

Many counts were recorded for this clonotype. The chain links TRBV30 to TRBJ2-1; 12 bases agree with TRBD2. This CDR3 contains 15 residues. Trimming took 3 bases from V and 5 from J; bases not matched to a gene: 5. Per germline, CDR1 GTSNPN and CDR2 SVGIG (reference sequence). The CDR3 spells CAWSVRLAGDNEQFF. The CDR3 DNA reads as TGTGCCTGGAGCGTGAGACTAGCGGGAGACAATGAGCAGTTCTTC.

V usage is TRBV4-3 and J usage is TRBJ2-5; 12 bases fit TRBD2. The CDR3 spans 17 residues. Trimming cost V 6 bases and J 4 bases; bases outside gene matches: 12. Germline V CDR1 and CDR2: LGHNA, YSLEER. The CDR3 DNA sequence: TGCGCCAGCAGTCCGCAGACTAGCGGGAGCGCTAGAGAGACCCAGTACTTC. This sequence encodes CASSPQTSGSARETQYF.

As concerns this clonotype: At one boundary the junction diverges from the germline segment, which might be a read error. CDR3 sequence: CASSPALDQETQCF. The DNA of the CDR3 is TGTGCCAGCAGCCCCGCCCTGGACCAAGAGACCCAGTGCTTC. The chain links TRBV11-1 to TRBJ2-5; no clear D. Looked up from germline, CDR1 is SGHAT and CDR2 is FQDESV (reference sequence). The CDR3 is 14 amino acids.

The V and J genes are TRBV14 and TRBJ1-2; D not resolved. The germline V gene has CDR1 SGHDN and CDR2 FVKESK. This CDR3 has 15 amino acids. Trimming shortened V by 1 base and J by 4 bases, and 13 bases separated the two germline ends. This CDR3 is CASSQVPAAFYGYTF. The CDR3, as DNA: TGTGCCAGCAGCCAAGTTCCGGCAGCCTTCTATGGCTACACCTTC.

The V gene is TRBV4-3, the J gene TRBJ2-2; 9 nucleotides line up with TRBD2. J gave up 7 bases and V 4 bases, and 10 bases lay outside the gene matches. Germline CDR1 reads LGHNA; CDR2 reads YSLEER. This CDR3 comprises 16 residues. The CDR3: CASSRVVAGEDGELFF. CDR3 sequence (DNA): TGCGCCAGCAGCCGAGTTGTAGCGGGAGAAGACGGGGAGCTGTTTTTT.

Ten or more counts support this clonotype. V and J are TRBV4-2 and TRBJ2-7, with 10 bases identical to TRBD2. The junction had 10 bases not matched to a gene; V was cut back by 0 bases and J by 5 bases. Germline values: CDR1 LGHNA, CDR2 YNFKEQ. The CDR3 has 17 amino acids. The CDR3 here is CASSQDLTSGTLNEQYF. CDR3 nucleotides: TGTGCCAGCAGCCAAGATCTTACTAGCGGGACTCTGAACGAGCAGTACTTC.

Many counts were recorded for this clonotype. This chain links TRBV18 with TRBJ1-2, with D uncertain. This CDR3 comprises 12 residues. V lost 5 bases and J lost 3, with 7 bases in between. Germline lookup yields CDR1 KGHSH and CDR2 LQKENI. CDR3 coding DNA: TGTGCCAGCTCAAATAGCGACTATGGCTACACCTTC. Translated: CASSNSDYGYTF.

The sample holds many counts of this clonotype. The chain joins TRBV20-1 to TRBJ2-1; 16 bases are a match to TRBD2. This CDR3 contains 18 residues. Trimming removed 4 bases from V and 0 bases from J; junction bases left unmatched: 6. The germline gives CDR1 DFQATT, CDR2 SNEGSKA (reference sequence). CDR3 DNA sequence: TGCAGTGCTAAGCCGGGACTAGCGGGAGGGAGCTCCTACAATGAGCAGTTCTTC. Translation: CSAKPGLAGGSSYNEQFF.

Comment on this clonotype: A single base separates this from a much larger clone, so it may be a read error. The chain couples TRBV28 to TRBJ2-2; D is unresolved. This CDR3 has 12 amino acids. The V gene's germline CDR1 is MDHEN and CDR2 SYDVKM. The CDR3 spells CASSWNAGELFF. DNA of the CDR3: TGTGCCAGCAGTTGGAACGCCGGGGAGCTGTTTTTT.

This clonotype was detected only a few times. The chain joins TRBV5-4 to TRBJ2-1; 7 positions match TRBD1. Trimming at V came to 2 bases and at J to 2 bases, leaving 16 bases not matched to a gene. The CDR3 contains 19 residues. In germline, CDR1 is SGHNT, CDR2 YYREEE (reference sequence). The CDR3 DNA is TGTGCCAGCAGCTTTGACGACAGGGACAAAGAGTTGGCCTACAATGAGCAGTTCTTC. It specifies CASSFDDRDKELAYNEQFF.